This TCR beta chain was documented in a study of beta chain features in type 1 diabetes. General observations from the study: Significant though moderate, a shortening of TCRB CDR3s appeared in all four CD4+ subsets of Type 1 diabetes patients. VDJ junctions from patients with type 1 diabetes contained fewer insertions and more deletions. In cDNA sequencing, cells with high TCR expression could be over-represented. Resolution of whether HLA type affects TCRB rearrangement was not achieved here.

The sample holds a few counts of this clone. Its specificity is unknown. The authors obtained over 98% purity in all sorted populations. Reverse transcribing all isolated RNA meant expressed TCRB transcripts were sequenced. The repertoire was sequenced with immunoSEQ multiplex PCR; TCRdb's copy has only in-frame clones and lacks some. Among 200,000 to 300,000 clones, 11% were seen once, and the ten largest hold around 0.018%. The germline V gene has CDR1 MNHEY and CDR2 SVGAGI. This CDR3 is 15 amino acids long. V gave up 5 bases and J gave up 8 bases; unmatched junction bases: 10. V usage is TRBV6-5 and J usage is TRBJ2-4; 9 bases are shared with TRBD1. Sample: naive CD4+ T cells from blood. This clonotype was sampled from a man aged 25-40 years with type 1 diabetes. The CDR3: CASSQPPGQGYIQYF. CDR3 DNA sequence: TGTGCCAGCAGTCAGCCTCCGGGACAGGGCTACATTCAGTACTTC.